This TCR beta chain derives from a study of early T cells in non-severe SARS-CoV-2 infection. About the research overall: RNA in bulk from unsorted whole blood was sequenced, and chains were unpaired.

Points on this clonotype: Its antigen is unidentified.

Whole-study results and caveats: The matching step, a VDJdb search, favored anti-spike CD8 responses and missed private and CD4 specificities.

V was pared by 5 bases and J by 6 bases, with 15 bases between. This CDR3 comprises 14 residues. Germline lookup yields CDR1 SGHTA and CDR2 FQGNSA. Unique molecular identifiers were added to individual cDNA molecules. TCRdb re-analysed the 5' RACE reads in MiXCR, keeping a single row per CDR3 protein. The sample lists more than 40,000 distinct CDR3 sequences; less than 8.5% were seen once. The clonotype comes from an adult who was a healthcare worker with PCR-confirmed SARS-CoV-2 infection or an uninfected control (not recorded which). This rearrangement joins TRBV7-2 to TRBJ2-3; the D gene is possibly TRBD1 (6 bases). Sequencing was carried out using whole blood. CDR3 protein: CASSQDRYSDTQYF. CDR3 bases: TGTGCCAGCAGCCAGGACAGATATTCCGATACGCAGTATTTT. Full variable domain (remainder filled in from reference TRBV7-2 and TRBJ2-3): GAGVSQSPSNKVTEKGKDVELRCDPISGHTALYWYRQSLGQGLEFLIYFQGNSAPDKSGLPSDRFSAERTGGSVSTLTIQRTQQEDSAVYLCASSQDRYSDTQYFGPGTRLTVL.